This T cell receptor (beta chain) is drawn from a study of blood T cell repertoires in COVID-19. Study in general: Spain, Italy and the United States supplied samples that represented acute and convalescent COVID-19.

The V and J ends lost 4 bases and 6 bases, in that order; junction bases with no gene match: 12. Germline V gene sequence: CDR1 LGHDT, CDR2 YNNKEL (reference sequence). The CDR3 has 16 residues. TCRdb's table, derived via immunoSEQ multiplex PCR, lists solely in-frame clones and lacks some. This table holds fewer than 650,000 clones, 85% to 90% found once. The rearrangement uses TRBV3-1 (or the pseudogene TRBV3-2) and TRBJ1-5, with 7 bases fitting TRBD1. The sequenced material came from peripheral blood. The receptor's source is a woman aged 45-59 years with COVID-19, enrolled during active disease. CDR3 protein: CASSLSETGLGQPQHF. DNA of the CDR3: TGTGCCAGCAGCCTGTCCGAGACAGGGCTGGGTCAGCCCCAGCATTTT.